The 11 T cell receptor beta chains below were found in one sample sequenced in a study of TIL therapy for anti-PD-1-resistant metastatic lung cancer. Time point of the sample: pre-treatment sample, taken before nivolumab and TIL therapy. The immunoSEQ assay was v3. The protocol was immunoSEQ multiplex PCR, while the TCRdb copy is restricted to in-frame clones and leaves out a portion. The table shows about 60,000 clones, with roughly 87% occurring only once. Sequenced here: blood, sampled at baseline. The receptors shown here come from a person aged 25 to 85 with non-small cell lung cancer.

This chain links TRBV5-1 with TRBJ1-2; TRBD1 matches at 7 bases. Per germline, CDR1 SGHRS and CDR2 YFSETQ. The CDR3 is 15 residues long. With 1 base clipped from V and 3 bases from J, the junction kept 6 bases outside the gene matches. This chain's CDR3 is CASSLSGTEHYGYTF. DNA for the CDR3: TGCGCCAGCAGCTTGTCCGGGACAGAGCACTATGGCTACACCTTC.

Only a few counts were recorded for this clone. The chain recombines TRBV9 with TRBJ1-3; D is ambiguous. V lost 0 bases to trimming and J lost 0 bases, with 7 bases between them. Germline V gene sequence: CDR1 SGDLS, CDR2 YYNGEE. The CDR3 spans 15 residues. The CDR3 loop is CASSVEGSSGNTIYF. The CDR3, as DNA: TGTGCCAGCAGCGTAGAGGGCAGCTCTGGAAACACCATATATTTT.

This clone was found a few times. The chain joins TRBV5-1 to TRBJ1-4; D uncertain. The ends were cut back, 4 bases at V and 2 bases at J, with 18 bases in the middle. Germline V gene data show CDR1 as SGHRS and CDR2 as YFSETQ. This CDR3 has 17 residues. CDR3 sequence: CASSKTPTGATNEKLFF. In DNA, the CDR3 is TGCGCCAGCAGCAAAACCCCCACCGGTGCTACTAATGAAAAACTGTTTTTT.

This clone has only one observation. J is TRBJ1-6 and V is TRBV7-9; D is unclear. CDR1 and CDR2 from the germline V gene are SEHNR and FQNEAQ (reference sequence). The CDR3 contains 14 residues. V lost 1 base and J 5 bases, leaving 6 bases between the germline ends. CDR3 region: CASSLVDNNSPLHF. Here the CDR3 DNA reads TGTGCCAGCAGCTTAGTAGATAATAATTCACCCCTCCACTTT.

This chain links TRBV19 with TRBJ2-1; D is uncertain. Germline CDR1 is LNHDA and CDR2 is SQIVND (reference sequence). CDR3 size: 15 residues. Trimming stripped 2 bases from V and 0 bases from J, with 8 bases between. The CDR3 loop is CASSIPSSSYNEQFF. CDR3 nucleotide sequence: TGTGCCAGTAGTATACCCTCGAGCTCCTACAATGAGCAGTTCTTC. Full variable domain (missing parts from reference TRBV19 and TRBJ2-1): DGGITQSPKYLFRKEGQNVTLSCEQNLNHDAMYWYRQDPGQGLRLIYYSQIVNDFQKGDIAEGYSVSREKKESFPLTVTSAQKNPTAFYLCASSIPSSSYNEQFFGPGTRLTVL.

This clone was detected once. The DNA for the CDR3 is TGTGCCAGTAGTCCGGACAGGGCCCTCAGCTCTGGAAACACCATATATTTT. This sequence encodes CASSPDRALSSGNTIYF. The V gene is TRBV19, the J gene TRBJ1-3; 8 nucleotides line up with TRBD1. Germline V gene lookup returns CDR1 LNHDA and CDR2 SQIVND (reference sequence). The V segment lost 5 bases and the J segment 0 bases; nucleotides outside the gene matches: 9. The CDR3 is 17 residues long.

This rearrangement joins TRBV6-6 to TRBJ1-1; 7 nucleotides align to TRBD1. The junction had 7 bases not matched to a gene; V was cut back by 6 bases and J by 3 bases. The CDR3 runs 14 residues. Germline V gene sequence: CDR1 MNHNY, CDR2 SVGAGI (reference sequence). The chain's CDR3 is CASRRVGGDTEAFF. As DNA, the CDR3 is TGTGCCAGCAGGAGAGTAGGGGGCGACACTGAAGCTTTCTTT.

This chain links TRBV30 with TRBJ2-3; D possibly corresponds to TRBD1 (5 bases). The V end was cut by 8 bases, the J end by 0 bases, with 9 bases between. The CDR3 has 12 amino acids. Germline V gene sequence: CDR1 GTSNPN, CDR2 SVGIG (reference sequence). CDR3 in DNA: TGTGCCCGGACAAGCAGCACAGATACGCAGTATTTT. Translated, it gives CARTSSTDTQYF. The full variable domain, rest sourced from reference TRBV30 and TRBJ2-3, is SQTIHQWPATLVQPVGSPLSLECTVEGTSNPNLYWYRQAAGRGLQLLFYSVGIGQISSEVPQNLSASRPQDRQFILSSKKLLLSDSGFYLCARTSSTDTQYFGPGTRLTVL.

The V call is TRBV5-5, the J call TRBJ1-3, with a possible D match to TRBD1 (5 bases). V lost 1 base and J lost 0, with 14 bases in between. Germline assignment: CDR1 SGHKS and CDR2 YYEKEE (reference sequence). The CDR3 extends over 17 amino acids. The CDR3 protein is CASSLMGRADSGNTIYF. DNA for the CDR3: TGTGCCAGCAGCTTGATGGGCAGGGCGGACTCTGGAAACACCATATATTTT. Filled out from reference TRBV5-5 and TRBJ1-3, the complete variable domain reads DAGVTQSPTHLIKTRGQQVTLRCSPISGHKSVSWYQQVLGQGPQFIFQYYEKEERGRGNFPDRFSARQFPNYSSELNVNALLLGDSALYLCASSLMGRADSGNTIYFGEGSWLTVV.

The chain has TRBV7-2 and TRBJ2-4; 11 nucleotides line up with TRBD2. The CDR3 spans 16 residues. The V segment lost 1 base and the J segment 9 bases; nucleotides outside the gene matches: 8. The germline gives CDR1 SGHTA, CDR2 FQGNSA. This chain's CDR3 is CASSLVGGLAGSIQYF. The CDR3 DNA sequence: TGTGCCAGCAGCTTAGTAGGTGGACTAGCGGGCAGCATTCAGTACTTC. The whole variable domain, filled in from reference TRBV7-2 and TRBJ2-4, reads GAGVSQSPSNKVTEKGKDVELRCDPISGHTALYWYRQSLGQGLEFLIYFQGNSAPDKSGLPSDRFSAERTGGSVSTLTIQRTQQEDSAVYLCASSLVGGLAGSIQYFGAGTRLSVL.

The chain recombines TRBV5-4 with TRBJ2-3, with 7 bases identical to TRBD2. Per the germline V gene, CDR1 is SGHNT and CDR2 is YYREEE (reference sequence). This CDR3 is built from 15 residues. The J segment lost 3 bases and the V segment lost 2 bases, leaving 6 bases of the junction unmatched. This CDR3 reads CASSFESGRTDTQYF. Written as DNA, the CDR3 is TGTGCCAGCAGCTTTGAATCCGGGAGGACAGATACGCAGTATTTT.